The present TCR beta chain was sequenced within a study of graft-versus-host responses after intestinal transplantation. Overall study: Anti-thymocyte globulin induction was given to all recipients, followed by tacrolimus and steroids for approximately three years.

A word on this clone: Its antigen is not identified.

V was pared by 0 bases and J by 5 bases, with 13 bases between. The CDR3 consists of 15 residues. Germline V gene sequence: CDR1 MNHEY, CDR2 SVGAGI. Overall study findings and caveats: Marrow from the recipient contained GvH clones, some of which had appeared first in ileum or blood.

TCRdb keeps only in-frame clones here, not all; method: immunoSEQ multiplex PCR. The data show about 120,000 clones, roughly 93% seen once. The receptor comes from a human donor who received an intestinal transplant. The chain employs TRBV6-5 and TRBJ2-5; perhaps TRBD2 as D (6 bases). The sequencing here drew on unstimulated CD8+ T cells sorted from spleen or lymph node cells, taken before intestinal transplant. The CDR3 DNA sequence: TGTGCCAGCAGTTACTCGGGGGGTTTGGGGGAGACCCAGTACTTC. Its translation: CASSYSGGLGETQYF.